This TCR beta chain was sequenced in a study of lymphopenia after photon versus proton radiotherapy. Assay used: immunoSEQ multiplex PCR; TCRdb lists only in-frame clones, some missing. The sample lists approximately 24,000 clones, about 80% occurring once. Trimming removed 0 bases from V and 3 bases from J, with 6 bases in between. This CDR3 contains 13 residues. Germline lookup yields CDR1 SGHAT and CDR2 FQDESV (reference sequence). The rearrangement joins TRBV11-1 to TRBJ2-7; D remains unclear. The specimen comprised peripheral blood, sampled from a patient treated with photon-based radiotherapy. This TCR was sampled from a man aged 35 to 55 with gastric cancer. This CDR3 reads CASSLAVGYEQYF. CDR3 nucleotides: TGTGCCAGCAGCTTAGCGGTCGGCTACGAGCAGTACTTC.